This is a list of T cell receptor beta chains from one sample in a study of cytomegalovirus exposure and HLA in healthy donors. Only in-frame clones appear in the TCRdb table, and some are missing; sequencing was by immunoSEQ multiplex PCR. The sample lists more than 90,000 clones, about 76% seen once, with roughly 7.7% in the top ten. The specimen sequenced was PBMCs. All receptors derive from a man aged 40-49 years in good health and CMV-seropositive. CDR3s include the opening cysteine and the closing phenylalanine or tryptophan. Each record gives: D gene, V gene, clone size, J gene, CDR3 DNA, CDR3 protein. A D gene is named only where the DNA matches it firmly. Rows give clone size only sometimes, using once, few, many, or a class for an expanded clone.

d_call: NA
v_call: TRBV2
clone_size: few
j_call: TRBJ1-5
cdr3_nt: TGTGCCAGCAGGGTCCAGGCGAATCAGCCCCAGCATTTT
cdr3_aa: CASRVQANQPQHF

d_call: NA
v_call: TRBV6-5
clone_size: once
j_call: TRBJ2-3
cdr3_nt: TGTGCCAGCAGTTACCTCAGGGGCACAGATATGCAGTATTTT
cdr3_aa: CASSYLRGTDMQYF

d_call: TRBD2
v_call: TRBV5-1
clone_size: NA
j_call: TRBJ2-7
cdr3_nt: TGCGCCAGCAGCTTCGGCGTAAGCGGGATATACGAGCAGTACTTC
cdr3_aa: CASSFGVSGIYEQYF

d_call: TRBD1
v_call: TRBV27
clone_size: NA
j_call: TRBJ2-6
cdr3_nt: TGTGCCAGCACCAGACAGGGTATCTCTGGGGCCAACGTCCTGACTTTC
cdr3_aa: CASTRQGISGANVLTF

d_call: TRBD2
v_call: TRBV7-9
clone_size: NA
j_call: TRBJ2-5
cdr3_nt: TGTGCCAGCAGCTTAGCGGGAGGGGTAGAAGAGACCCAGTACTTC
cdr3_aa: CASSLAGGVEETQYF

d_call: NA
v_call: TRBV9
clone_size: NA
j_call: TRBJ1-4
cdr3_nt: TGTGCCAGCAGTCAGGCAGCCAATAATGAAAAACTGTTTTTT
cdr3_aa: CASSQAANNEKLFF

d_call: TRBD2
v_call: TRBV9
clone_size: once
j_call: TRBJ2-5
cdr3_nt: TGTGCCAGCAGCGTGGCGGGAGGGGGGGAGACCCAGTACTTC
cdr3_aa: CASSVAGGGETQYF

d_call: TRBD2
v_call: TRBV28
clone_size: NA
j_call: TRBJ2-5
cdr3_nt: TGTGCCAGCAGTTTAGTCGGTCTAGCGGGAGATTGGGAGCAGTACTTC
cdr3_aa: CASSLVGLAGDWEQYF

d_call: NA
v_call: TRBV2
clone_size: few
j_call: TRBJ2-6
cdr3_nt: TGTGCCAGCAGTGAAGGGCCGGCAGGGTACTCTGGGGCCAACGTCCTGACTTTC
cdr3_aa: CASSEGPAGYSGANVLTF

d_call: TRBD2
v_call: TRBV6-5
clone_size: NA
j_call: TRBJ2-5
cdr3_nt: TGTGCCTCGTACCCTAGCGGAGGAGAGACCCAGTACTTC
cdr3_aa: CASYPSGGETQYF

d_call: NA
v_call: TRBV6-1
clone_size: NA
j_call: TRBJ1-3
cdr3_nt: TGTGCCAGCAACCTAGTGTTGGATGGAAACACCATATATTTT
cdr3_aa: CASNLVLDGNTIYF

d_call: TRBD1
v_call: TRBV5-4
clone_size: NA
j_call: TRBJ1-1
cdr3_nt: TGTGCCAGCAGCTTACAGGGGAGGAACACTGAAGCTTTCTTT
cdr3_aa: CASSLQGRNTEAFF

d_call: NA
v_call: TRBV7-2
clone_size: NA
j_call: TRBJ2-5
cdr3_nt: TGTGCCAGCAGCTTAAGTCCAATCCCCCGGACGAGGGAAGAGACCCAGTACTTC
cdr3_aa: CASSLSPIPRTREETQYF

d_call: NA
v_call: TRBV11-2
clone_size: NA
j_call: TRBJ2-3
cdr3_nt: TGTGCCAGCAGCTTTCCTATGGTAGATACGCAGTATTTT
cdr3_aa: CASSFPMVDTQYF

d_call: TRBD1
v_call: TRBV6-6
clone_size: NA
j_call: TRBJ1-3
cdr3_nt: TGTGCCAGCAGTTACGGGACAGGCAGAAACACCATATATTTT
cdr3_aa: CASSYGTGRNTIYF

d_call: TRBD1
v_call: TRBV4-1
clone_size: NA
j_call: TRBJ1-2
cdr3_nt: TGCGCCAGCAGCCAGGGGGCTGGACAGGGGATTTACTATGGCTACACCTTC
cdr3_aa: CASSQGAGQGIYYGYTF

d_call: NA
v_call: TRBV2
clone_size: NA
j_call: TRBJ2-2
cdr3_nt: TGTGCCAGCAGTGTACGGGACACCGGGGAGCTGTTTTTT
cdr3_aa: CASSVRDTGELFF

d_call: NA
v_call: TRBV7-9
clone_size: NA
j_call: TRBJ1-1
cdr3_nt: TGTGCCAGCAGATTACAGATGAACACTGAAGCTTTCTTT
cdr3_aa: CASRLQMNTEAFF

d_call: NA
v_call: TRBV2
clone_size: NA
j_call: TRBJ2-7
cdr3_nt: TGTGCCAGCACAACACAGGCCTACGAGCAGTACTTC
cdr3_aa: CASTTQAYEQYF

d_call: TRBD2
v_call: TRBV7-6
clone_size: NA
j_call: TRBJ2-1
cdr3_nt: TGTGCCAGCAGCTTACTGGGTGGCGGGGGAGGCCTGAACAATGAGCAGTTCTTC
cdr3_aa: CASSLLGGGGGLNNEQFF

d_call: NA
v_call: TRBV11-3
clone_size: NA
j_call: TRBJ2-7
cdr3_nt: TGTGCCAGCAGCTTAGATCGGCAGGCCGCCGAGCAGTACTTC
cdr3_aa: CASSLDRQAAEQYF

d_call: NA
v_call: TRBV6-4
clone_size: NA
j_call: TRBJ1-1
cdr3_nt: TGTGCCAGCAGTCTGCGGACAGAGAACACTGAAGCTTTCTTT
cdr3_aa: CASSLRTENTEAFF

d_call: NA
v_call: TRBV9
clone_size: NA
j_call: TRBJ2-3
cdr3_nt: TGTGCCAGCAGCGTAGGGGCGGGGAGCACAGATACGCAGTATTTT
cdr3_aa: CASSVGAGSTDTQYF

d_call: NA
v_call: TRBV7-2
clone_size: NA
j_call: TRBJ2-7
cdr3_nt: TGTGCCAGCAGCTTCTGGGGCGAGGCTACCTACGAGCAGTACTTC
cdr3_aa: CASSFWGEATYEQYF

d_call: TRBD1
v_call: TRBV15
clone_size: few
j_call: TRBJ1-1
cdr3_nt: TGTGCCACCAGCAGAGGGAGAGGAGGGGGCGGCACTGAAGCTTTCTTT
cdr3_aa: CATSRGRGGGGTEAFF

d_call: NA
v_call: TRBV5-8
clone_size: NA
j_call: TRBJ2-4
cdr3_nt: TGTGCCAGCAGCTTGGCGGGAACGAAAAACATTCAGTACTTC
cdr3_aa: CASSLAGTKNIQYF

d_call: NA
v_call: TRBV7-2
clone_size: few
j_call: TRBJ2-7
cdr3_nt: TGTGCCAGCAGCTTAGTCCTTTACGAGCAGTACTTC
cdr3_aa: CASSLVLYEQYF

d_call: TRBD1
v_call: TRBV10-1
clone_size: NA
j_call: TRBJ1-1
cdr3_nt: TGCGCCAGCAGCTACACAGGGGGGACCACTGAAGCTTTCTTT
cdr3_aa: CASSYTGGTTEAFF

d_call: NA
v_call: TRBV28
clone_size: once
j_call: TRBJ2-7
cdr3_nt: TGTGCCAGCAGACCGAGCGCCTCCTACGAGCAGTACTTC
cdr3_aa: CASRPSASYEQYF

d_call: TRBD1
v_call: TRBV7-3
clone_size: NA
j_call: TRBJ2-3
cdr3_nt: TGTGCCAGCAGCGGACAGGGGGCGAGTTCAGATACGCAGTATTTT
cdr3_aa: CASSGQGASSDTQYF

d_call: NA
v_call: TRBV5-6
clone_size: few
j_call: TRBJ1-5
cdr3_nt: TGTGCCAGCAGCTTGGATGGCGGTAGCAATCAGCCCCAGCATTTT
cdr3_aa: CASSLDGGSNQPQHF

d_call: NA
v_call: TRBV14
clone_size: NA
j_call: TRBJ1-5
cdr3_nt: TGTGCCAGCAGCCAATTCAGGAATCAGCCCCAGCATTTT
cdr3_aa: CASSQFRNQPQHF

d_call: NA
v_call: TRBV5-1
clone_size: NA
j_call: TRBJ1-1
cdr3_nt: TGCGCCAGCAGCTCCGGTGGGGGCGAGGCTTTCTTT
cdr3_aa: CASSSGGGEAFF

d_call: NA
v_call: TRBV18
clone_size: NA
j_call: TRBJ1-5
cdr3_nt: TGTGCCAGCTCACCACCGATAAGCGGCGCGGCCTTCAATCAGCCCCAGCATTTT
cdr3_aa: CASSPPISGAAFNQPQHF

d_call: NA
v_call: TRBV6-4
clone_size: NA
j_call: TRBJ2-1
cdr3_nt: TGTGCCAGCAGCCTAGGGGGAAGCTACAATGAGCAGTTCTTC
cdr3_aa: CASSLGGSYNEQFF

d_call: NA
v_call: TRBV5-4
clone_size: NA
j_call: TRBJ2-7
cdr3_nt: TGTGCCAGCAGCTTGGATACCTACGAGCAGTACTTC
cdr3_aa: CASSLDTYEQYF

d_call: TRBD1
v_call: TRBV19
clone_size: NA
j_call: TRBJ2-7
cdr3_nt: TGTGCCAGTAGTTCAGGGGGCTGGGGCTACGAGCAGTACTTC
cdr3_aa: CASSSGGWGYEQYF

d_call: NA
v_call: TRBV4-1
clone_size: NA
j_call: TRBJ1-5
cdr3_nt: TGCGCCAGCAGCCAAGATCCCGGGACAAATCAGCCCCAGCATTTT
cdr3_aa: CASSQDPGTNQPQHF

d_call: NA
v_call: TRBV5-5
clone_size: few
j_call: TRBJ2-7
cdr3_nt: TGTGCCAGCAGCTTGGGGACTAAAGTGGCGGGCGAGCAGTACTTC
cdr3_aa: CASSLGTKVAGEQYF

d_call: TRBD1
v_call: TRBV18
clone_size: NA
j_call: TRBJ2-2
cdr3_nt: TGTGCCAGCTCACCCACCAGGGGGCACACCGGGGAGCTGTTTTTT
cdr3_aa: CASSPTRGHTGELFF

d_call: TRBD1
v_call: TRBV4-1
clone_size: NA
j_call: TRBJ1-5
cdr3_nt: TGCGCCAGCAGCCAAGACGGACAGGGAGATCAGCCCCAGCATTTT
cdr3_aa: CASSQDGQGDQPQHF

d_call: TRBD1
v_call: TRBV11-3
clone_size: NA
j_call: TRBJ1-1
cdr3_nt: TGTGCCAGCAGCGCTTCAGGGGGAGGAGGCACTGAAGCTTTCTTT
cdr3_aa: CASSASGGGGTEAFF

d_call: TRBD1
v_call: TRBV20-1
clone_size: NA
j_call: TRBJ2-4
cdr3_nt: TGCAGTGCTAAGCAGGGGGACATTCAGTACTTC
cdr3_aa: CSAKQGDIQYF

d_call: TRBD2
v_call: TRBV18
clone_size: NA
j_call: TRBJ2-2
cdr3_nt: TGTGCCAGCTCACCGGTTACTAGCGGGAGAGGTTCTCGGGAGCTGTTTTTT
cdr3_aa: CASSPVTSGRGSRELFF

d_call: NA
v_call: TRBV6-5
clone_size: once
j_call: TRBJ1-2
cdr3_nt: TGTGCCAGCAGAGACAGACAACGAACATATGGCTACACCTTC
cdr3_aa: CASRDRQRTYGYTF

d_call: TRBD2
v_call: TRBV12-5
clone_size: NA
j_call: TRBJ2-5
cdr3_nt: TGTGCTAGTGGCCCTCCCGGGGGGTCAGAGACCCAGTACTTC
cdr3_aa: CASGPPGGSETQYF

d_call: TRBD1
v_call: TRBV29-1
clone_size: NA
j_call: TRBJ1-2
cdr3_nt: TGCAGCGTTGAAGTGGACAGGGGCTACACCTTC
cdr3_aa: CSVEVDRGYTF

d_call: TRBD1
v_call: TRBV4-1
clone_size: NA
j_call: TRBJ1-1
cdr3_nt: TGCGCCAGCAGCCCACAGGGGTTCGACACTGAAGCTTTCTTT
cdr3_aa: CASSPQGFDTEAFF

d_call: NA
v_call: TRBV9
clone_size: NA
j_call: TRBJ2-7
cdr3_nt: TGTGCCAGCAGCGCCGACCCCTCTAGCGTCGAGCAGTACTTC
cdr3_aa: CASSADPSSVEQYF

d_call: NA
v_call: TRBV2
clone_size: once
j_call: TRBJ2-1
cdr3_nt: TGTGCCAGCAGTGAAGGGCCGGGGATCAGCTCCTACAATGAGCAGTTCTTC
cdr3_aa: CASSEGPGISSYNEQFF

d_call: TRBD2
v_call: TRBV7-9
clone_size: NA
j_call: TRBJ2-1
cdr3_nt: TGTGCCAGCAGCTTGGCGGGGGGGCGCGATGAGCAGTTCTTC
cdr3_aa: CASSLAGGRDEQFF

d_call: NA
v_call: TRBV28
clone_size: NA
j_call: TRBJ1-1
cdr3_nt: TGTGCCAGCAGTTTAGCAGGGTATGATGAAGCTTTCTTT
cdr3_aa: CASSLAGYDEAFF

d_call: TRBD1
v_call: TRBV7-9
clone_size: NA
j_call: TRBJ2-7
cdr3_nt: TGTGCCAGCAGCCTGACAGGGAACGAGCAGTACTTC
cdr3_aa: CASSLTGNEQYF

d_call: TRBD1
v_call: TRBV9
clone_size: NA
j_call: TRBJ2-7
cdr3_nt: TGTGCCAGCAGCGCCAGACAGGGTTTTTTACAAGAGCAGTACTTC
cdr3_aa: CASSARQGFLQEQYF

d_call: TRBD2
v_call: TRBV14
clone_size: NA
j_call: TRBJ2-1
cdr3_nt: TGTGCCAGCAGCCGATTGGGCGGGGGGGGATACAATGAGCAGTTCTTC
cdr3_aa: CASSRLGGGGYNEQFF